The present entry profiles one T cell receptor beta chain with its context. These data belong to a study of blood T cell repertoires in COVID-19. Across the whole study: T cells, B-cell-depleted T cells, or PBMCs supplied cDNA or gDNA.

The V gene's germline CDR1 is MGHRA and CDR2 YSYEKL. V shed 2 bases and J shed 9 bases, with 19 bases lying between them. The CDR3 contains 15 residues. The authors' processing: Reference gene primer amplification in the assay estimated nucleated cell counts. Profiling relied on immunoSEQ multiplex PCR, and the TCRdb table lists in-frame clones only, not all of them. V, J and clone size are taken as reported in that table, and D and trimming were inferred from the DNA itself. Seen here are 200,000 to 250,000 clones, roughly 79% observed once, and the top ten hold 6.5% to 9%. This rearrangement joins TRBV4-1 to TRBJ1-2; D might be TRBD1 (5 bases). This clonotype was sampled from a woman over 75 with COVID-19, enrolled during active disease. The sequencing input was peripheral blood. The CDR3 here is CASSQPDSQLLSYTF. In DNA, the CDR3 is TGCGCCAGCAGCCAACCCGACAGTCAGCTATTAAGCTACACCTTC.